This TCR beta chain was profiled in a study of T cells in Graves' hyperthyroidism and ophthalmopathy. Study details: The initial diagnosis was the point when peripheral blood was collected, ahead of any treatment.

The CDR3 consists of 11 residues. V lost 3 bases and J lost 2, with 1 base in between. The V gene's germline CDR1 is SGHAT and CDR2 FQNNGV. It was RNA transcripts that yielded the amplified TCR beta CDR3 regions. The TCR CDR3 first-round RT-PCR relied on the HTBI primer set. Each CDR3 protein gets one entry after TCRdb re-called the multiplex PCR reads with MiXCR. The sample comprises 500,000 to 650,000 distinct CDR3 sequences, 15% to 20% of which are singletons, and approximately 50% rests with the top ten. This clonotype was counted at least ten times. The specimen was blood. The TCR was taken from a man aged 40-50 years with Graves' ophthalmopathy. This chain joins TRBV11-2 and TRBJ1-1; no definite D call. The CDR3 coding sequence is TGTGCCAGCAGCTTTAACACTGAAGCTTTCTTT. This sequence encodes CASSFNTEAFF.